These 5 T cell receptor beta chains were sequenced from one sample in a study of monozygotic twins with inflammatory bowel disease. TCRdb re-called the 5' RACE reads; every CDR3 protein appears as one record, without DNA. The listing contains some 99,000 distinct CDR3 sequences. Material for sequencing was blood. The receptors stem from a human donor with ulcerative colitis or Crohn's disease, or a healthy co-twin of an affected twin (not recorded which).

V is TRBV28 and J is TRBJ1-2; TCRdb names TRBD1, which stays unverified in the absence of DNA. This CDR3 is 14 amino acids long. The germline V gene has CDR1 MDHEN and CDR2 SYDVKM. The CDR3 here is CASSQQGKADGYTF.

The J gene is TRBJ1-1, the V gene TRBV15. This CDR3 is 15 amino acids long. Germline loops: CDR1 LNHNV, CDR2 YYDKDF (reference sequence). CDR3 loop: CATSRGAGGNTEAFF.

V and J are TRBV7-2 and TRBJ2-7; TCRdb reports TRBD2, a call that lacks DNA to check it against. The CDR3 is made up of 14 amino acids. The germline CDR1 and CDR2 sequences are SGHTA and FQGNSA. CDR3: CASSLGPRSYEQYF.

The V call is TRBV3-1, the J call TRBJ2-7. Germline V gene data show CDR1 as LGHDT and CDR2 as YNNKEL (reference sequence). This CDR3 has 13 residues. CDR3 sequence: CASSQDALTEQYF.

The gene calls are TRBV7-9 and TRBJ1-6; there is no DNA to check the TCRdb D call of TRBD1. This CDR3 is built from 14 residues. Germline lookup yields CDR1 SEHNR and CDR2 FQNEAQ (reference sequence). The CDR3 spells CASSLTGDNSPLHF.